This section outlines one T cell receptor (beta chain) sequence together with its context. Random hexamers served to reverse transcribe roughly 0.45 to 1 ug RNA. With immunoSEQ multiplex PCR, TCR beta CDR3 was amplified across 54 Vbeta and 13 Jbeta. TCRdb passed the immunoSEQ multiplex PCR reads through MiXCR, listing each CDR3 protein once. The top ten hold roughly 0.22% of the sample, which has more than 65,000 distinct CDR3 sequences, just under 95% seen once. The germline gives CDR1 MGHRA, CDR2 YSYEKL. The V and J ends lost 0 bases and 9 bases, in that order; junction bases with no gene match: 4. The CDR3 runs 16 residues. These data come from a study of CD8 T cells in Susac syndrome. As controls, healthy donors matched for age and sex were used. TEMRA cells were FACS-enriched, and CD8+ and CD4+ T cells were isolated negatively.

The receptor was derived from a human donor in good health. The specimen sequenced was CD8+ T cells from PBMCs. The V gene is TRBV4-1, the J gene TRBJ1-6; TRBD1 matches at 11 bases. In DNA form, the CDR3 reads TGCGCCAGCAGCCAAGACACCGGGACAGGGGGTTCACCCCTCCACTTT. It encodes CASSQDTGTGGSPLHF.